This T cell receptor beta chain was retrieved from a study of blood T cell repertoires in COVID-19. Overall study: The origin of the acute and convalescent COVID-19 samples was the United States, Italy and Spain. From T cells, B-cell-depleted T cells, or PBMCs came the material, which was cDNA or gDNA.

Source study methods: Using reference gene primer amplification, nucleated cell counts were estimated. Measured with immunoSEQ multiplex PCR; TCRdb has only the in-frame clones, and not every one. D and trimming come from the DNA, and the V and J calls and clone size come from that table. The sample shows about 410,000 clones, 86% of them seen only once. Trimming cost V 6 bases and J 2 bases, with 17 bases left between them. CDR3 length equals 15 residues. Per the germline V gene, CDR1 is MNHEY and CDR2 is SMNVEV (reference sequence). This clonotype was obtained from a woman in her 30s with active or convalescent COVID-19. The sequencing sample was made of peripheral blood. This chain links TRBV27 with TRBJ2-7; a possible D gene is TRBD1 (6 bases). The CDR3 DNA is TGTGCCAGCAGCCAACGGGGACACCCAACCTACGAGCAGTACTTC. Protein sequence: CASSQRGHPTYEQYF.